This T cell receptor (beta chain) was captured in a study of T cell responses to AZD1222 COVID-19 vaccine. Study-wide points: The study reported that nearly half of spike-specific TCRs target unmutated variant regions. Breadth and depth of Spike-specific TCRs rose after two AZD1222 doses. Among vaccine-associated CD4 TCRs, coverage spanned spike, with dominance at 160-218 and 743-854.

Concerning this clone: Its cognate antigen is unknown.

V trimming: 4 bases; J trimming: 7 bases; junction bases outside the gene matches: 15. This CDR3 contains 17 residues. Per the germline V gene, CDR1 is MGHRA and CDR2 is YSYEKL. Recipients boosted at about 4 weeks or about 12 weeks are pooled. The assay was immunoSEQ multiplex PCR, and TCRdb's table has in-frame clones only and misses some. This table holds about 200,000 clones, more than 85% found once. The sequence was obtained from an adult who received the AZD1222 COVID-19 vaccine. The sequencing here drew on peripheral blood, taken 28 days after the second AZD1222 dose. The chain carries TRBV4-1 and TRBJ1-2; TRBD1 aligns across 10 bases. The CDR3 nucleotides are TGCGCCAGCAGCCCCTTAACGCGGGGACAGGGGATTGGTGGCTACACCTTC. This encodes CASSPLTRGQGIGGYTF.